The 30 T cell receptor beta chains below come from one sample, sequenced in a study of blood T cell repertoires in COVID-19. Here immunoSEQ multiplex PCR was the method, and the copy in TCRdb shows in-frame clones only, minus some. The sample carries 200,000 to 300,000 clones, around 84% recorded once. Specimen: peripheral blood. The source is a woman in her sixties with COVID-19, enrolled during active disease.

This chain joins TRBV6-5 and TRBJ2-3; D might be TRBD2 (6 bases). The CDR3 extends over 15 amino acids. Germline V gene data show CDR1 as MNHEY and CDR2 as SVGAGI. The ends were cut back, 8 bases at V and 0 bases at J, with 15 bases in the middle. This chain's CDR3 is CASDPLASSTDTQYF. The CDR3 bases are TGTGCCAGCGACCCTCTAGCGTCGAGCACAGATACGCAGTATTTT.

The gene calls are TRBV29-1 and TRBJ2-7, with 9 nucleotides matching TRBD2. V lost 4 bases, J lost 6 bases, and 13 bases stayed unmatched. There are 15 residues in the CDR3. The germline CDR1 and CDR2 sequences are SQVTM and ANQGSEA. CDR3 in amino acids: CSVAEPGLARSEQYF. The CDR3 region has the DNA TGCAGCGTTGCGGAACCGGGACTAGCCAGGAGCGAGCAGTACTTC.

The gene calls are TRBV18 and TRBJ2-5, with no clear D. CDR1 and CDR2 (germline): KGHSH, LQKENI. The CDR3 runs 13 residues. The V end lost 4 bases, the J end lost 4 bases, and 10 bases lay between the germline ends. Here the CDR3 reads CASSQGPGETQYF. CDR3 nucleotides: TGTGCCAGCTCACAAGGTCCAGGAGAGACCCAGTACTTC.

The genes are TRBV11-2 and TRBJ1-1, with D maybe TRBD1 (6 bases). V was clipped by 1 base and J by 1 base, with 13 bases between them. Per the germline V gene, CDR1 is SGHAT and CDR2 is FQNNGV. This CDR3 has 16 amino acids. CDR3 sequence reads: CASSLGAGVENTEAFF. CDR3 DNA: TGTGCCAGCAGCTTAGGGGCAGGGGTCGAGAACACTGAAGCTTTCTTT. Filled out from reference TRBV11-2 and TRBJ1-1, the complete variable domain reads EAGVAQSPRYKIIEKRQSVAFWCNPISGHATLYWYQQILGQGPKLLIQFQNNGVVDDSQLPKDRFSAERLKGVDSTLKIQPAKLEDSAVYLCASSLGAGVENTEAFFGQGTRLTVV.

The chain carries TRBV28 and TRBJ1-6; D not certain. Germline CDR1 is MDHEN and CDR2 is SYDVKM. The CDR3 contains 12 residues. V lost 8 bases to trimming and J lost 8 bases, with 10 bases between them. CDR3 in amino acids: CASGSRYSPLHF. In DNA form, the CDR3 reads TGTGCCAGCGGTTCCAGGTATTCACCCCTCCACTTT.

CDR3 in amino acids: CASSEARTYEQYF. The CDR3 nucleotides are TGTGCCAGCAGTGAAGCGCGAACGTACGAGCAGTACTTC. This chain connects TRBV6-1 to TRBJ2-7; D not certain. Deletions cut 0 bases from V and 4 bases from J, with 7 bases between. The CDR3 totals 13 residues. CDR1 and CDR2 from the germline V gene are MNHNS and SASEGT.

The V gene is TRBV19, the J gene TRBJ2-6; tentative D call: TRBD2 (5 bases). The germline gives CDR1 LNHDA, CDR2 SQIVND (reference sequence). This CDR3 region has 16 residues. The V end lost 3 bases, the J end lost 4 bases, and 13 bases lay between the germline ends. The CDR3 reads CASSIGGPPGANVLTF. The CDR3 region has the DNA TGTGCCAGTAGTATCGGAGGCCCCCCCGGGGCCAACGTCCTGACTTTC.

The CDR3 here is CASSQVALEAGELFF. The CDR3 DNA sequence: TGTGCCAGCAGCCAAGTAGCCTTAGAAGCCGGGGAGCTGTTTTTT. The V call is TRBV3-1 (or the pseudogene TRBV3-2), the J call TRBJ2-2; D remains unclear. The CDR3 runs to 15 residues. Germline CDR1 reads LGHDT; CDR2 reads YNNKEL (reference sequence). Trimming left V 1 base short and J 6 bases short, with 12 bases between.

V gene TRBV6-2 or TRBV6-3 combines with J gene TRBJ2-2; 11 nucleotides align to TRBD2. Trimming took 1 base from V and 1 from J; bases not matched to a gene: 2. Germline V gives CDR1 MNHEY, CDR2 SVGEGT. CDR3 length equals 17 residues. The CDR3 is CASSYLAGGRNTGELFF. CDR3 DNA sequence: TGTGCCAGCAGTTACTTAGCGGGAGGGAGGAACACCGGGGAGCTGTTTTTT.

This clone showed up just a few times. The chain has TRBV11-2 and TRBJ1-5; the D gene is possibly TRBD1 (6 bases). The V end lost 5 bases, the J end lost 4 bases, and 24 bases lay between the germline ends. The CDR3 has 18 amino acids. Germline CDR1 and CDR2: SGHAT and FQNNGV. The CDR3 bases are TGTGCCAGCAGCCCCAGGACGTGGCAGGGGCCAAAAAATCAGCCCCAGCATTTT. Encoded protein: CASSPRTWQGPKNQPQHF.

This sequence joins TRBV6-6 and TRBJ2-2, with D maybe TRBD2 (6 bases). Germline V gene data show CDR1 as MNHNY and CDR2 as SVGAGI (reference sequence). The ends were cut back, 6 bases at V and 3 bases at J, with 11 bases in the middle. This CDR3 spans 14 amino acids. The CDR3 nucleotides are TGTGCCAGCAGACCGGGACTTGACACCGGGGAGCTGTTTTTT. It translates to CASRPGLDTGELFF.

CDR3 nucleotides: TGTGCCTGGAGTGTTAGGCTCGGGGGCACTGAAGCTTTCTTT. Its protein is CAWSVRLGGTEAFF. The J gene is TRBJ1-1, the V gene TRBV30; possible D gene TRBD1, 5 bases. The CDR3 is 14 residues long. Germline V gene lookup returns CDR1 GTSNPN and CDR2 SVGIG (reference sequence). Trimming pared 0 bases from V and 4 bases from J, leaving 12 bases between. The full variable domain, rest sourced from reference TRBV30 and TRBJ1-1, is SQTIHQWPATLVQPVGSPLSLECTVEGTSNPNLYWYRQAAGRGLQLLFYSVGIGQISSEVPQNLSASRPQDRQFILSSKKLLLSDSGFYLCAWSVRLGGTEAFFGQGTRLTVV.

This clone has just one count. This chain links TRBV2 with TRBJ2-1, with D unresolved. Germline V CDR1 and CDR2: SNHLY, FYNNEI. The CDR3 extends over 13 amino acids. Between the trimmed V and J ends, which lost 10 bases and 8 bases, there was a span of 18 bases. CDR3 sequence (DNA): TGTGCCATGTCCTCGAGGCTGCAGCATGAGCAGTTCTTC. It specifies CAMSSRLQHEQFF.

The CDR3 sequence is CAWSLGVLYEQYF. CDR3 sequence (DNA): TGTGCCTGGAGTTTGGGAGTCCTCTACGAGCAGTACTTC. This chain links TRBV30 with TRBJ2-7; perhaps TRBD2 as D (5 bases). Germline V gene data show CDR1 as GTSNPN and CDR2 as SVGIG (reference sequence). The V end lost 2 bases, the J end lost 3 bases, and 11 bases lay between the germline ends. The CDR3 is 13 residues long.

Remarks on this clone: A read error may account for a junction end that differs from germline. The CDR3 nucleotides read TGTGCCAGCAGTGAGGGGGGGAGAAAGAACTTC. Protein product: CASSEGGRKNF. The rearrangement links TRBV6-1 to TRBJ2-4; 7 bases fit TRBD2. Per germline, CDR1 MNHNS and CDR2 SASEGT. The CDR3 is 11 amino acids.

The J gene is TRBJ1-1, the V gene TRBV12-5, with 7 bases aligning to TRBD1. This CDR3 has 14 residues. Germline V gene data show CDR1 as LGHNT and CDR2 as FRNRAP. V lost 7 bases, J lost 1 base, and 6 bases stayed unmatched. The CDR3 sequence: CASELGDRNTEAFF. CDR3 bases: TGTGCTAGTGAATTAGGGGACAGGAACACTGAAGCTTTCTTT.

This CDR3 is CASSLIRGYSGNTIYF. DNA of the CDR3: TGTGCCAGCAGCTTAATACGAGGCTACTCTGGAAACACCATATATTTT. The J gene is TRBJ1-3, the V gene TRBV11-2; no clear D gene. CDR3 length equals 16 residues. With 2 bases removed from V and 0 bases from J, the gap between germline ends came to 11 bases. CDR1 is SGHAT and CDR2 is FQNNGV in the germline V gene.

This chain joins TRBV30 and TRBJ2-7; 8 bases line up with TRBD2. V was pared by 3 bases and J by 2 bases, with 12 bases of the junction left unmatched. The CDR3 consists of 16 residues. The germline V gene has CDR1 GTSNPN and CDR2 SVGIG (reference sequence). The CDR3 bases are TGTGCCTGGAGGCCTCTGGGAGCGGGAGTCCCCTACGAGCAGTACTTC. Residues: CAWRPLGAGVPYEQYF.

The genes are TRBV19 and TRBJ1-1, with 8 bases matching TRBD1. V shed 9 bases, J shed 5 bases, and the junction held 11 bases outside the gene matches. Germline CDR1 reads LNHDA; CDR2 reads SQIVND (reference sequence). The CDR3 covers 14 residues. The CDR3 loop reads CASRTGRRGTEAFF. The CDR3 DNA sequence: TGTGCCAGCCGGACAGGGCGCAGGGGGACTGAAGCTTTCTTT.

Here the CDR3 reads CASSESRGGLADTQYF. The CDR3 DNA is TGTGCCAGCAGTGAATCCAGGGGTGGGTTGGCAGATACGCAGTATTTT. This chain connects TRBV25-1 to TRBJ2-3, with a possible D match to TRBD1 (6 bases). Between the trimmed V and J ends, which lost 1 base and 4 bases, there was a span of 15 bases. This CDR3 has 16 residues. CDR1 is MGHDK, CDR2 SYGVNS, per germline.

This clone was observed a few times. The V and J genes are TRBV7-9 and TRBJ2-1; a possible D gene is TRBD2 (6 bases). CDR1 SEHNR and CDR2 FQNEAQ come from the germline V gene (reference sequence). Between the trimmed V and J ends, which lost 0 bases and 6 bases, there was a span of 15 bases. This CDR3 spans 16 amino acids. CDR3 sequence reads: CASSLARISGANEQFF. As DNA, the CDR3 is TGTGCCAGCAGCTTAGCGAGGATTAGCGGCGCCAATGAGCAGTTCTTC.

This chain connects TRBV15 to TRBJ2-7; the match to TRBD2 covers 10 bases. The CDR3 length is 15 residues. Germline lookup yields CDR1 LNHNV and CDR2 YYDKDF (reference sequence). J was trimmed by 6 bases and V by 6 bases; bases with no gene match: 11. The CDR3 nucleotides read TGTGCCACCAGTGCCGGGACTAGCGCGTCTCGCGAGCAGTACTTC. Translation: CATSAGTSASREQYF. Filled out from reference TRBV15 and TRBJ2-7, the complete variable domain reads DAMVIQNPRYQVTQFGKPVTLSCSQTLNHNVMYWYQQKSSQAPKLLFHYYDKDFNNEADTPDNFQSRRPNTSFCFLDIRSPGLGDTAMYLCATSAGTSASREQYFGPGTRLTVT.

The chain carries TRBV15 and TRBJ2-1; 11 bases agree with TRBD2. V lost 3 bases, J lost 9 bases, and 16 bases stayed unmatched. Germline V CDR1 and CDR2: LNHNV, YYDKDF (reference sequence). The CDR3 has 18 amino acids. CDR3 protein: CATSRLPPPTSGDGEQFF. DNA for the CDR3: TGTGCCACCAGCAGGCTTCCTCCGCCGACTAGCGGGGACGGTGAGCAGTTCTTC.

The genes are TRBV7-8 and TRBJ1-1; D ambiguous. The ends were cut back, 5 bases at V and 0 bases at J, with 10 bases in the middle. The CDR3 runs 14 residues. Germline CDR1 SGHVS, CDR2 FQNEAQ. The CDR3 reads CASSDNWLNTEAFF. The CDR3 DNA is TGTGCCAGCAGCGATAATTGGCTGAACACTGAAGCTTTCTTT.

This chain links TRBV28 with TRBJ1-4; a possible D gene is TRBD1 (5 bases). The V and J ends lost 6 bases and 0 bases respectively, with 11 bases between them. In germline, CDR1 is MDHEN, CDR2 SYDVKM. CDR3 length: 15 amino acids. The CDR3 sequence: CASSSRQTTNEKLFF. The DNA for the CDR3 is TGTGCCAGCAGCTCAAGACAGACAACTAATGAAAAACTGTTTTTT.

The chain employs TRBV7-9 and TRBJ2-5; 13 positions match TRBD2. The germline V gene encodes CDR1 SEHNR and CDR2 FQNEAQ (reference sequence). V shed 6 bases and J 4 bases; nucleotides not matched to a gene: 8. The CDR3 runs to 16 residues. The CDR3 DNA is TGTGCCAGCAGGCCGGGACTAGCGGGATCTGGAGAGACCCAGTACTTC. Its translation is CASRPGLAGSGETQYF.

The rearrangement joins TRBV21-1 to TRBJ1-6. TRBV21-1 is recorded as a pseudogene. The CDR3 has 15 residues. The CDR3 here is CASSPRDSNNSPLHF. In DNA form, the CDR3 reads TGTGCCAGCAGCCCCAGGGACTCCAATAATTCACCCCTCCACTTT.

CDR3 amino acids: CASSPRTGVIELFF. The DNA for the CDR3 is TGCGCCAGCAGCCCTCGGACAGGGGTAATAGAACTGTTTTTT. V usage is TRBV5-1 and J usage is TRBJ1-4; 9 bases are shared with TRBD1. There are 14 residues in the CDR3. J was trimmed by 12 bases and V by 4 bases; bases with no gene match: 10. Germline V gene data show CDR1 as SGHRS and CDR2 as YFSETQ.

Here the CDR3 reads CASSARQGIGFF. Written as DNA, the CDR3 is TGTGCCAGCAGTGCTAGACAGGGTATTGGGTTCTTC. This rearrangement joins TRBV2 to TRBJ2-1; TRBD1 aligns across 7 bases. CDR1 and CDR2 (germline): SNHLY, FYNNEI. V lost 4 bases to trimming and J lost 15 bases; unmatched junction nucleotides: 9. This CDR3 spans 12 amino acids.

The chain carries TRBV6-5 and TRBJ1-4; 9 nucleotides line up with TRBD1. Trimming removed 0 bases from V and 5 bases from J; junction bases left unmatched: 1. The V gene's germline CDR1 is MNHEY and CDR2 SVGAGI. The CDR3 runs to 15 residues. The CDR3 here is CASSYSGTGNEKLFF. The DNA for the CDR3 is TGTGCCAGCAGTTACTCCGGGACAGGGAATGAAAAACTGTTTTTT.